One T cell receptor (beta chain) is described in this entry. This entry belongs to a study of blood T cell repertoires in COVID-19. On the study more broadly: The samples span acute and convalescent COVID-19 from the United States, Italy and Spain.

The germline V and J ends were trimmed by 10 bases and 4 bases, with 14 bases remaining between them. This CDR3 has 12 amino acids. Germline loops: CDR1 ENHRY, CDR2 SYGVKD. In the original workflow: Cell counts per sample came from amplifying reference gene primers. Clones were sequenced by immunoSEQ multiplex PCR, and TCRdb holds only the in-frame ones, with some missing. V and J calls and clone size come straight from that table; D and trimming were deduced from the DNA. The sample lists some 230,000 clones; approximately 85% were seen once. Seattle patients were enrolled during active infection and followed longitudinally.

The TCR originated in a woman over 75 with COVID-19, enrolled during active disease. The source material was peripheral blood. This rearrangement joins TRBV10-3 to TRBJ2-7, with D possibly TRBD1 on 6 matching bases. CDR3 amino acids: CATAGTLYEQYF. The DNA for the CDR3 is TGTGCCACCGCCGGGACACTATACGAGCAGTACTTC.